The sequence of this T cell receptor beta chain was determined in a study of cytomegalovirus exposure and HLA in healthy donors. On the study more broadly: Tens of millions of unique TCR sequences came from HLA-typed donors in an early release. Points from the study as a whole: The authors later linked a missense DCLRE1C variant to TCR beta V- and J-gene trimming.

It was with 60 Vbeta and 13 Jbeta primers that the PCR ran. The data were produced by immunoSEQ multiplex PCR, yet TCRdb's version contains in-frame clones alone and is incomplete. This sample has 100,000 to 150,000 clones, with 70% to 80% found just once. In germline, CDR1 is MDHEN, CDR2 SYDVKM. Unmatched junction bases numbered 19, after V lost 6 bases and J lost 6 bases. This CDR3 has 18 residues. In this sample, this clone turned up a few times. Its target is unknown. This chain joins TRBV28 and TRBJ1-5, with 8 bases matching TRBD1. This TCR came from a man between 35 and 55 years old in good health and CMV-seronegative. What was sequenced was PBMCs. The CDR3 DNA sequence: TGTGCCAGCAGAGTGTTACTAAACAGGGGGAAGATCAGTCAGCCCCAGCATTTT. This translates into CASRVLLNRGKISQPQHF.